This T cell receptor (beta chain) is drawn from a study of shared clonotypes between healthy human individuals. With 2 bases removed from V and 1 base from J, the gap between germline ends came to 5 bases. The germline CDR1 and CDR2 sequences are MDHEN and SYDVKM. The CDR3 has 13 amino acids. Generated by immunoSEQ multiplex PCR, the TCRdb table keeps only in-frame clones and is missing some. The table records about 1 million clones, roughly 80% of them present only once. In its sample, this clone was seen once. A much bigger clone sits one base away, suggesting this may be a read error. This same CDR3 is encoded by further DNA sequences in the sample.

This chain links TRBV28 with TRBJ1-1; the D is unclear. Material for sequencing was memory CD4+ T cells sorted from blood. Subset defined: CD45RA-negative fraction. The clonotype comes from a man aged 18 to 30 in good health. CDR3 loop: CASSLQENTEAFF. CDR3 DNA: TGTGCCAGCAGTTTACAGGAGAACACTGAAGCTTTCTTT.